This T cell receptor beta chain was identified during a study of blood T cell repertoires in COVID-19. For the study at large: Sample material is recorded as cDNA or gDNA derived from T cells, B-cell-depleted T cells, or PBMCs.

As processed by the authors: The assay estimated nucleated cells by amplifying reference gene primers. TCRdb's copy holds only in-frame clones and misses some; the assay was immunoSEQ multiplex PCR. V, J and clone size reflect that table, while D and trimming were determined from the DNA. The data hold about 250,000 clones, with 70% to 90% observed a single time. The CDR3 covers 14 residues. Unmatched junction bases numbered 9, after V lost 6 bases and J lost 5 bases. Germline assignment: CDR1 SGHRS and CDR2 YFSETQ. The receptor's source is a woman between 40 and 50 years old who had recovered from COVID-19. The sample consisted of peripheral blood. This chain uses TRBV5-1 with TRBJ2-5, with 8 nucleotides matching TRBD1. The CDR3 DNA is TGCGCCAGCACCCGGACAGGGAGTGGGGAGACCCAGTACTTC. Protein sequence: CASTRTGSGETQYF.